This entry describes one T cell receptor beta chain. Its antigen is as yet unknown. Time point: persistent/refractory GD, antithyroid drugs over 5 years with positive TRAb. TCR sequences were obtained from RNA taken from PBMCs. These data come from a study of regulatory T cells in long-lasting Graves disease. Findings and caveats of the study: TCR diversity was lower in persistent than newly diagnosed Graves' disease. The sample size was small, and this may have reduced accuracy.

The CDR3 covers 15 residues. Trimming pared 0 bases from V and 4 bases from J, leaving 9 bases between. Germline V gene sequence: CDR1 LGHNA, CDR2 YNFKEQ. With iRepertoire HTBI primers and Arm-PCR of CDR3 regions, TCR beta libraries were built. A single record per CDR3 protein comes from TCRdb applying MiXCR to the multiplex PCR reads. Here the sample spans 300,000 to 500,000 distinct CDR3 sequences, under 25% being singletons. This material consisted of peripheral blood mononuclear cells (PBMCs), taken when the disease was refractory, from a patient treated with antithyroid drugs. The receptor's source is a female donor with Graves disease. The genes are TRBV4-2 and TRBJ1-4; D is unresolved. CDR3 in amino acids: CASSQDIGFNEKLFF. CDR3 coding DNA: TGTGCCAGCAGCCAAGATATTGGGTTTAATGAAAAACTGTTTTTT.